The 3 T cell receptor beta chains below were found in one sample sequenced in a study of blood T cell repertoires in COVID-19. Data came from immunoSEQ multiplex PCR; TCRdb stores just in-frame clones and leaves some out. The sample has about 120,000 clones; 87% are singletons. The sequencing sample was made of peripheral blood. Every receptor here comes from a human donor in a cohort sampled during active COVID-19.

The CDR3 DNA follows: TGTGCCATCAGCCGACAGGAGAACACAGATACGCAGTATTTT. Its translation: CAISRQENTDTQYF. This rearrangement joins TRBV10-3 to TRBJ2-3, with a weak D call TRBD1 (6 bases). Germline V gene sequence: CDR1 ENHRY, CDR2 SYGVKD. There are 14 residues in the CDR3. V was pared by 6 bases and J by 2 bases, with 12 bases between.

The chain uses TRBV5-1 and TRBJ2-3, with 15 nucleotides matching TRBD2. V lost 3 bases to trimming and J lost 0 bases; unmatched junction nucleotides: 5. Germline V gene lookup returns CDR1 SGHRS and CDR2 YFSETQ. The length of the CDR3 is 18 residues. The CDR3 coding sequence is TGCGCCAGCAGCTGGGGGACTAGCGGGGGGCCTAGCACAGATACGCAGTATTTT. Translation: CASSWGTSGGPSTDTQYF.

V is TRBV5-4 and J is TRBJ2-1, with TRBD1 matching over 10 bases. Unmatched junction bases numbered 9, after V lost 4 bases and J lost 5 bases. This CDR3 region has 16 residues. Germline assignment: CDR1 SGHNT and CDR2 YYREEE (reference sequence). CDR3 in DNA: TGTGCCAGCAGCCTAAATCCGGGACAGGGGAACAATGAGCAGTTCTTC. Its translation: CASSLNPGQGNNEQFF.